A single sample is the source of the 8 T cell receptor beta chains below, sequenced in a study of shared clonotypes between healthy human individuals (dated by TCRdb to between 2020 and 2021). Library preparation used the immunoSEQ multiplex PCR assay. This immuneACCESS table, as held by TCRdb, lists in-frame sequences with V and J called but not all clones. Of the missing ones, under half trace to an unresolved V gene in checked studies; the others have no known cause. This sample has about 2.1 million clones in its table, and 85% to 95% of those were observed once. 1.7% of the sample comes from the top ten. CD8 naive samples were obtained by positive selection for CCR7 among CD45RO-negative cells, yielding a CD45RA+CCR7+ population from which TemRA cells were excluded. The sample comprised naive CD8+ T cells from PBMCs. In the paper's terms, the cell subset or site label means: CD45RA+CCR7+. The receptors stem from a man aged 18 to 29 in good health. Some clones in this sample may be carry-over from other donors' samples.

The J gene is TRBJ2-2, the V gene TRBV28; TRBD2 is a possible D gene (5 bases). CDR3 size: 17 residues. Germline CDR1 MDHEN, CDR2 SYDVKM. Trimming stripped 7 bases from V and 0 bases from J, with 18 bases between. Written as DNA, the CDR3 is TGTGCCAGCATCTCCCTAGCTGTCGGGACGAACACCGGGGAGCTGTTTTTT. Its protein is CASISLAVGTNTGELFF.

This chain connects TRBV9 to TRBJ2-7; TRBD1 is a possible D gene (5 bases). The CDR3 extends over 16 amino acids. Deletions cut 2 bases from V and 3 bases from J, with 18 bases between. Germline CDR1 and CDR2: SGDLS and YYNGEE. CDR3 bases: TGTGCCAGCAGCGTGGGTTTTGGGGCACGACTCTACGAGCAGTACTTC. It encodes CASSVGFGARLYEQYF.

The table lists this clone with a count of one. The DNA for the CDR3 is TGTGCCAGCAGCCACCGGGGAGGACCGGATGGGAATGAGCAGTTCTTC. This encodes CASSHRGGPDGNEQFF. The chain employs TRBV7-6 and TRBJ2-1, with a weak D call TRBD2 (6 bases). There are 16 residues in the CDR3. Germline V lookup: CDR1 SGHVS, CDR2 FNYEAQ. The V and J ends lost 5 bases and 7 bases respectively, with 21 bases between them.

V usage is TRBV27 and J usage is TRBJ2-1; TRBD2 aligns across 9 bases. CDR3 length equals 16 residues. V lost 5 bases to trimming and J lost 3 bases; unmatched junction nucleotides: 8. Germline CDR1 and CDR2: MNHEY and SMNVEV (reference sequence). The CDR3 bases are TGTGCCAGCAGTCCACCGGGACTAGCTGACTACAATGAGCAGTTCTTC. It yields the protein CASSPPGLADYNEQFF.

The genes are TRBV19 and TRBJ1-2, with 9 bases aligning to TRBD1. Germline V CDR1 and CDR2: LNHDA, SQIVND (reference sequence). The J segment lost 1 base and the V segment lost 10 bases, leaving 16 bases of the junction unmatched. CDR3 length: 17 residues. The CDR3 protein is CATLTGTGRENNYGYTF. The CDR3 bases are TGTGCCACCTTGACCGGGACAGGGCGTGAAAATAACTATGGCTACACCTTC.

The chain's CDR3 is CASNFKINEQFF. The CDR3 DNA sequence: TGTGCCAGCAATTTTAAGATTAATGAGCAGTTCTTC. The rearrangement uses TRBV6-6 and TRBJ2-1; D not resolved. The germline gives CDR1 MNHNY, CDR2 SVGAGI (reference sequence). This CDR3 contains 12 residues. Deletions cut 7 bases from V and 7 bases from J, with 11 bases between.

The genes are TRBV19 and TRBJ2-1, with 7 bases fitting TRBD1. There are 14 residues in the CDR3. Germline assignment: CDR1 LNHDA and CDR2 SQIVND (reference sequence). Losses at the gene ends were 3 bases for V and 7 bases for J; bases not matched to a gene: 6. For the CDR3, the DNA is TGTGCCAGTAGTATGTCCTACAGGGGTAATGAGCAGTTCTTC. Encoded protein: CASSMSYRGNEQFF. Filled out from reference TRBV19 and TRBJ2-1, the complete variable domain reads DGGITQSPKYLFRKEGQNVTLSCEQNLNHDAMYWYRQDPGQGLRLIYYSQIVNDFQKGDIAEGYSVSREKKESFPLTVTSAQKNPTAFYLCASSMSYRGNEQFFGPGTRLTVL.

The rearrangement uses TRBV27 and TRBJ2-3; tentative D call: TRBD2 (6 bases). This CDR3 region has 16 residues. Germline V lookup: CDR1 MNHEY, CDR2 SMNVEV (reference sequence). Trimming cost V 5 bases and J 2 bases, with 17 bases left between them. DNA of the CDR3: TGTGCCAGCAGTCCCCCCCGGGGCGGGAACACAGATACGCAGTATTTT. It codes for CASSPPRGGNTDTQYF.